The TCR beta chain described here comes from a study of T cells in Graves' hyperthyroidism and ophthalmopathy. Study-wide points: Stable hyperthyroidism was told apart from ophthalmopathy by a model built on 13 V-J features.

This clonotype has more than one count but fewer than ten. Its cognate antigen is unknown. Lactation, pregnancy, other autoimmune disease or uncontrolled infection excluded patients. From under 12 ml of fresh peripheral blood, PBMCs were isolated. RNA transcripts provided the source from which TCR beta CDR3 regions were amplified. The primer set for the first-round RT-PCR of the TCR CDR3 was HTBI. Via MiXCR, TCRdb re-called the multiplex PCR reads, giving one row per CDR3 protein. Of 330,000 or so distinct CDR3 sequences in the sample, about 19% were seen once. CDR1 and CDR2 (germline): LNHDA, SQIVND (reference sequence). V dropped 5 bases and J dropped 8; count of bases not matched to a gene: 8. The CDR3 totals 15 residues.

The specimen sequenced was blood. V usage is TRBV19 and J usage is TRBJ2-3, with 12 positions matching TRBD2. The receptor comes from a man in his forties or fifties with Graves' ophthalmopathy. CDR3 bases: TGTGCCAGTAGTCCCGGTTCTAGCGGGAGGGGTACGCAGTATTTT. Translated, it gives CASSPGSSGRGTQYF.